The 24 T cell receptor beta chains presented below share a single source sample, sequenced in a study of T cells in Graves' hyperthyroidism and ophthalmopathy. TCR beta CDR3 sequences were amplified from RNA transcripts. Researchers ran a first-round RT-PCR on the TCR CDR3 using the HTBI primer set. TCRdb ran MiXCR on the multiplex PCR reads and lists one entry per CDR3 protein. Among around 480,000 distinct CDR3 sequences listed, approximately 15% were seen once. Sequencing used blood. These receptors originate from a woman aged 18-29 years with Graves' hyperthyroidism.

This clonotype was observed a single time. J is TRBJ2-4 and V is TRBV14; a possible D gene is TRBD2 (6 bases). V was pared by 5 bases and J by 2 bases, with 13 bases between. This CDR3 comprises 15 residues. Germline-derived CDR1 and CDR2 are SGHDN and FVKESK. CDR3 loop: CASSFYGGSKNIQYF. CDR3 DNA: TGTGCCAGCAGCTTTTACGGGGGATCCAAAAACATTCAGTACTTC.

About this clonotype: A much larger clone differs by one base, so this may be a read error. The chain employs TRBV12-3 or TRBV12-4 and TRBJ2-5; 10 bases match TRBD2. CDR3 length equals 14 residues. CDR3 protein: CASSLESGRESQYF. CDR3 nucleotide sequence: TGTGCCAGCAGTTTAGAAAGCGGGAGGGAGAGCCAGTACTTC.

The chain combines TRBV7-3 with TRBJ2-2; either TRBD1 or TRBD2 may supply D (5 bases each). V lost 3 bases, J lost 1 base, and 12 bases lay in between. The CDR3 has 16 amino acids. Germline V gene sequence: CDR1 SGHTA, CDR2 FQGTGA. The CDR3: CASSLPGTQNTGELFF. CDR3 coding DNA: TGTGCCAGCAGCTTGCCCGGGACCCAGAACACCGGGGAGCTGTTTTTT.

This clonotype has a handful of counts. The rearrangement links TRBV29-1 to TRBJ2-4, with D perhaps matching TRBD2 (5 bases). Deletions cut 5 bases from V and 7 bases from J, with 9 bases between. This CDR3 comprises 11 residues. Germline V gives CDR1 SQVTM, CDR2 ANQGSEA. The CDR3 protein is CSVLAMNIQYF. The DNA of the CDR3 is TGCAGCGTTTTAGCGATGAACATTCAGTACTTC.

This clonotype was detected many times. This chain connects TRBV28 to TRBJ2-3; D remains unclear. The CDR3 length is 12 residues. Trimming removed 1 base from V and 8 bases from J, with 7 bases in between. The germline CDR1 and CDR2 sequences are MDHEN and SYDVKM. Written as DNA, the CDR3 is TGTGCCAGCAGTTTATACCCTCTTACGCAGTATTTT. The encoded protein is CASSLYPLTQYF.

Many counts were recorded for this clonotype. The chain employs TRBV12-3 or TRBV12-4 and TRBJ1-1; the match to TRBD1 covers 8 bases. V lost 6 bases and J lost 1; bases outside the gene matches: 4. This CDR3 comprises 14 residues. The CDR3 reads CASSTGQGNTEAFF. CDR3 DNA: TGTGCCAGCAGCACCGGACAGGGGAACACTGAAGCTTTCTTT.

This clonotype was detected ten times or more. The J gene is TRBJ1-1, the V gene TRBV5-1; D might be TRBD1 (5 bases). Germline assignment: CDR1 SGHRS and CDR2 YFSETQ. V gave up 0 bases and J gave up 5 bases, with 11 bases separating them. The CDR3 spans 14 residues. CDR3 sequence (DNA): TGCGCCAGCAGCTTGGAGGGTCGGGGGACTGAAGCTTTCTTT. This translates into CASSLEGRGTEAFF. Combining the CDR3 with reference TRBV5-1 and TRBJ1-1 gives the whole variable domain KAGVTQTPRYLIKTRGQQVTLSCSPISGHRSVSWYQQTPGQGLQFLFEYFSETQRNKGNFPGRFSGRQFSNSRSEMNVSTLELGDSALYLCASSLEGRGTEAFFGQGTRLTVV.

Turning to this clonotype: Just one base apart from a much larger clone, this may be a read error. The chain employs TRBV13 and TRBJ2-3; D ambiguous. Germline-derived CDR1 and CDR2 are PRHDT and FYEKMQ (reference sequence). The CDR3 extends over 14 amino acids. The CDR3 DNA follows: TGTGACAGCAGCTCCCGCTCTAGCACAGATACGCAGTATTTT. It encodes CDSSSRSSTDTQYF.

This clonotype was observed many times. This rearrangement joins TRBV12-3 or TRBV12-4 to TRBJ2-1; 10 nucleotides match TRBD1. J lost 3 bases, V lost 5 bases, and 7 bases had no gene match. The CDR3 loop spans 16 amino acids. Written as DNA, the CDR3 is TGTGCCAGCAGTCCAGGAGGGACAGGGGTCTACAATGAGCAGTTCTTC. Residues: CASSPGGTGVYNEQFF.

Of note for this clonotype: A read error may be the cause here, since a much bigger clone is one base away. The DNA for the CDR3 is TGTGCCAGCACCCGGACTAGCGGGAGTAGAGAGACCCAGTACTTC. Translated: CASTRTSGSRETQYF. The J gene is TRBJ2-5, the V gene TRBV3-1, with 13 bases that match TRBD2. The V and J ends lost 7 bases and 4 bases, in that order; junction bases with no gene match: 6. The CDR3 sequence is 15 residues long. CDR1 is LGHDT and CDR2 is YNNKEL in the germline V gene (reference sequence).

A few counts support this clonotype. The rearrangement uses TRBV7-9 and TRBJ2-2; 8 bases align to TRBD1. The V gene end was trimmed by 5 bases and the J gene end by 6 bases; junction bases not matched to a gene: 11. This CDR3 comprises 16 residues. Germline V CDR1 and CDR2: SEHNR, FQNEAQ (reference sequence). For the CDR3, the DNA is TGTGCCAGCAGCCCGGACAGGGTAGTTTTTCCCGGGGAGCTGTTTTTT. As protein: CASSPDRVVFPGELFF.

Note on this clonotype: Since a much larger clone is just one base distant, this may be a read error. This chain connects TRBV5-1 to TRBJ2-5; D uncertain. The CDR3 loop spans 14 amino acids. In germline, CDR1 is SGHRS, CDR2 YFSETQ. CDR3 coding DNA: TGCGCCAGCAGCCTCCGGAGTAACCAAGATACCCAGTACTTC. This gives the protein CASSLRSNQDTQYF.

Worth noting for this clonotype: A single base separates this from a much larger clone, so it may be a read error. J is TRBJ2-7 and V is TRBV11-1; 8 bases agree with TRBD2. CDR1 and CDR2 from the germline V gene are SGHAT and FQDESV (reference sequence). The CDR3 is made up of 15 amino acids. The CDR3 region has the DNA TGTGCCGGCAGCCAAGTCCCGGGAGGGCCCTACGAGCAGTACTTC. Translated: CAGSQVPGGPYEQYF.

This clonotype was seen many times. The rearrangement joins TRBV7-6 to TRBJ1-1; D gene uncertain. Trimming took off 1 base at V and 0 bases at J, with 9 bases between the two ends. The germline gives CDR1 SGHVS, CDR2 FNYEAQ. This CDR3 spans 15 amino acids. The DNA of the CDR3 is TGTGCCAGCAGCTTAGTTCCCAGGATGAACACTGAAGCTTTCTTT. This encodes CASSLVPRMNTEAFF.

This rearrangement joins TRBV4-2 to TRBJ2-1, with D possibly TRBD1 on 6 matching bases. V was clipped by 7 bases and J by 8 bases, with 12 bases between them. Per the germline V gene, CDR1 is LGHNA and CDR2 is YNFKEQ. The CDR3 spans 12 residues. The CDR3 DNA sequence: TGTGCCAGCATGAACAGGGTTGATGAGCAGTTCTTC. It yields the protein CASMNRVDEQFF.

The V and J genes are TRBV7-9 and TRBJ1-6, with a weak D call TRBD1 (5 bases). The CDR3 length is 15 residues. V was trimmed by 1 base and J by 5 bases, leaving 9 bases between them. Germline V gene data show CDR1 as SEHNR and CDR2 as FQNEAQ (reference sequence). CDR3 sequence reads: CASSLVTGHNSPLHF. The DNA of the CDR3 is TGTGCCAGCAGCTTAGTAACAGGCCATAATTCACCCCTCCACTTT. Full variable domain (outside the CDR3, taken from reference TRBV7-9 and TRBJ1-6): DTGVSQNPRHKITKRGQNVTFRCDPISEHNRLYWYRQTLGQGPEFLTYFQNEAQLEKSRLLSDRFSAERPKGSFSTLEIQRTEQGDSAMYLCASSLVTGHNSPLHFGNGTRLTVT.

This clonotype was observed a few times. The chain recombines TRBV18 with TRBJ1-2; TRBD1 aligns across 7 bases. J gave up 3 bases and V 0 bases, and 4 bases lay outside the gene matches. The CDR3 loop spans 15 amino acids. In germline, CDR1 is KGHSH, CDR2 LQKENI. The CDR3 here is CASSPPTRGYYGYTF. CDR3 sequence (DNA): TGTGCCAGCTCACCACCGACCAGGGGGTACTATGGCTACACCTTC.

The sample holds many counts of this clonotype. This chain connects TRBV2 to TRBJ2-3, with 7 bases that match TRBD1. Germline CDR1 SNHLY, CDR2 FYNNEI. The J segment lost 3 bases and the V segment lost 8 bases, leaving 8 bases of the junction unmatched. This CDR3 region has 14 residues. CDR3 amino acids: CASRGGSPTDTQYF. CDR3 DNA sequence: TGTGCCAGCCGAGGGGGCAGCCCAACAGATACGCAGTATTTT.

This clonotype was observed many times. The V and J genes are TRBV5-1 and TRBJ2-2; possibly TRBD2 for D (6 bases). The CDR3 length is 15 residues. V lost 4 bases, J lost 0 bases, and 10 bases lay in between. Germline values: CDR1 SGHRS, CDR2 YFSETQ. The CDR3 here is CASSVGGSNTGELFF. In nucleotides, the CDR3 is TGCGCCAGCAGCGTGGGGGGATCGAACACCGGGGAGCTGTTTTTT.

Many counts were recorded for this clonotype. The chain couples TRBV20-1 to TRBJ1-1; maybe TRBD1 (6 bases). V lost 0 bases to trimming and J lost 1 base, with 9 bases between them. Germline values: CDR1 DFQATT, CDR2 SNEGSKA (reference sequence). The CDR3 spans 14 residues. The CDR3 here is CSAREIGGNTEAFF. The DNA for the CDR3 is TGCAGTGCTAGAGAAATAGGGGGGAACACTGAAGCTTTCTTT.

This clonotype was counted ten times or more. V gene TRBV5-6 combines with J gene TRBJ2-1, with 7 bases aligning to TRBD2. Germline V gives CDR1 SGHDT, CDR2 YYEEEE. The CDR3 length is 15 residues. With V trimmed by 2 bases and J by 2 bases, 4 bases remained unmatched. The CDR3 nucleotides read TGTGCCAGCAGCTTCCCCGCGGGAGCCTACAATGAGCAGTTCTTC. Translating it yields CASSFPAGAYNEQFF.

The V gene is TRBV15, the J gene TRBJ2-7; D might be TRBD2 (5 bases). V was trimmed by 0 bases and J by 2 bases, leaving 11 bases between them. Looked up from germline, CDR1 is LNHNV and CDR2 is YYDKDF (reference sequence). The CDR3 covers 15 residues. CDR3 loop: CATSRELGEAYEQYF. In DNA form, the CDR3 reads TGTGCCACCAGCAGAGAACTGGGAGAGGCCTACGAGCAGTACTTC.

The chain carries TRBV24-1 and TRBJ2-1, with 7 bases that match TRBD1. The CDR3 covers 18 residues. The V and J ends lost 5 bases and 5 bases, in that order; junction bases with no gene match: 17. Germline V CDR1 and CDR2: KGHDR, SFDVKD. CDR3 sequence (DNA): TGTGCCACCAGTGTCCCTGAGAGATGGACAGGAGCCCACAATGAGCAGTTCTTC. Residues: CATSVPERWTGAHNEQFF.

In this sample, this clonotype turned up a few times. This chain joins TRBV5-4 and TRBJ1-1; D perhaps matches TRBD1 (6 bases). Germline V gene lookup returns CDR1 SGHNT and CDR2 YYREEE (reference sequence). Trimming pared 1 base from V and 6 bases from J, leaving 13 bases between. This CDR3 comprises 14 residues. CDR3 loop: CASSLKRGNPEAFF. The CDR3 region has the DNA TGTGCCAGCAGCTTGAAAAGGGGGAATCCTGAAGCTTTCTTT.